This T cell receptor (beta chain) was identified during a study of cytotoxic CD8 clonotypes in ibrutinib-treated CLL. Study-level information: Samples showed on average approximately 270,000 productive templates and roughly 90,000 productive rearrangements.

Germline-derived CDR1 and CDR2 are PRHDT and FYEKMQ (reference sequence). Trimming removed 5 bases from V and 6 bases from J; junction bases left unmatched: 12. CDR3 size: 15 residues. Libraries were prepared by immunoSEQ multiplex PCR; TCRdb keeps only in-frame clonotypes and omits some of them. Of almost 250,000 clones detected, under 80% appear once; the ten largest clones hold less than 20%. The chain couples TRBV13 to TRBJ1-1, with TRBD1 identical over 7 bases. The sequence was collected from a human donor with chronic lymphocytic leukemia. This material consisted of PBMCs, taken after 24 months of ibrutinib treatment. DNA for the CDR3: TGTGCCAGCAGCGGGGAAAGACAGGGACTAGCTGAAGCTTTCTTT. Its protein product is CASSGERQGLAEAFF.